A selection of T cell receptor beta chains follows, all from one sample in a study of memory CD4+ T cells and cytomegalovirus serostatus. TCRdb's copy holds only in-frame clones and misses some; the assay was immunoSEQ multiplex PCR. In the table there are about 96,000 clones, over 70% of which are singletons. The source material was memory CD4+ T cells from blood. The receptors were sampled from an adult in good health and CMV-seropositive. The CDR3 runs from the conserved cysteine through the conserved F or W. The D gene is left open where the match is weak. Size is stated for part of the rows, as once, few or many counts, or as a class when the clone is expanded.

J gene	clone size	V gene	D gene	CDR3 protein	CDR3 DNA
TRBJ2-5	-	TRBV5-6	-	CASSLIQQETQYF	TGTGCCAGCAGCTTGATCCAGCAAGAGACCCAGTACTTC
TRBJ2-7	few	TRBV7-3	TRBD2	CASSSAAGGSYEQYF	TGTGCCAGCAGCTCCGCTGCGGGAGGATCCTACGAGCAGTACTTC
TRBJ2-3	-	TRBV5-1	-	CASSVEGRFTDTQYF	TGCGCCAGCAGCGTAGAGGGCAGATTCACAGATACGCAGTATTTT
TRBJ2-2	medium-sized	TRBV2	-	CASSYTETGELFF	TGTGCCAGCAGTTATACAGAGACCGGGGAGCTGTTTTTT
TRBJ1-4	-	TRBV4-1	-	CASSQDPGYPNEKLFF	TGCGCCAGCAGCCAAGATCCGGGATACCCTAATGAAAAACTGTTTTTT
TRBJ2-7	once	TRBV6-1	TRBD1	CASSEEGRGRSYEQYF	TGTGCCAGCAGTGAAGAAGGCAGGGGGCGCTCCTACGAGCAGTACTTC
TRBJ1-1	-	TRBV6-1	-	CASSVEIGNTEAFF	TGTGCCAGCAGTGTAGAAATTGGGAACACTGAAGCTTTCTTT
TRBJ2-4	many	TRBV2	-	CASRRQGQNIQYF	TGTGCCAGCAGGCGGCAGGGGCAAAACATTCAGTACTTC
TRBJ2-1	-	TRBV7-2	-	CASSLDGSSYNEQFF	TGTGCCAGCAGCTTAGACGGGAGCTCCTACAATGAGCAGTTCTTC
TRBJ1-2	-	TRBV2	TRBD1	CASRPDREWNYGYTF	TGTGCCAGCAGGCCCGACAGGGAATGGAACTATGGCTACACCTTC
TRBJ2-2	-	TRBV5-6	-	CASSLVGAGELFF	TGTGCCAGCAGCTTGGTAGGGGCCGGGGAGCTGTTTTTT
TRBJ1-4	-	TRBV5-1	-	CASSFRGLANEKLFF	TGCGCCAGCAGCTTCCGGGGGCTTGCTAATGAAAAACTGTTTTTT
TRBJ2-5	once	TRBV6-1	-	CASSEGWSGETQYF	TGTGCCAGCAGTGAAGGTTGGTCCGGGGAGACCCAGTACTTC
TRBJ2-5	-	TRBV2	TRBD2	CASSRAGGERETQYF	TGTGCCAGCAGTCGGGCGGGAGGGGAAAGAGAGACCCAGTACTTC
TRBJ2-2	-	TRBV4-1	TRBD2	CASSQRTSGSDVTGELFF	TGCGCCAGCAGCCAACGGACTAGCGGGTCGGACGTAACCGGGGAGCTGTTTTTT
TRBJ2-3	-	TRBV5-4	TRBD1	CASSPTPGDRVGTDTQYF	TGTGCCAGCAGCCCGACTCCTGGGGACAGGGTGGGAACAGATACGCAGTATTTT
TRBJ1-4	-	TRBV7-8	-	CASSSLGALEKLFF	TGTGCCAGCAGCTCCCTCGGGGCCCTAGAAAAACTGTTTTTT
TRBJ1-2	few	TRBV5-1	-	CASSLSGDYGYTF	TGCGCCAGCAGCTTGTCGGGGGATTATGGCTACACCTTC
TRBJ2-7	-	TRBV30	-	CAWSVRTGFYEQYF	TGTGCCTGGAGTGTTCGGACGGGGTTCTACGAGCAGTACTTC
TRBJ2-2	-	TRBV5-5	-	CASSPQGANTGELFF	TGTGCCAGCAGCCCCCAGGGCGCGAACACCGGGGAGCTGTTTTTT
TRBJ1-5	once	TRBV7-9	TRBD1	CASSLALGTGSPFNQPQHF	TGTGCCAGCAGCTTAGCGCTGGGGACAGGAAGTCCCTTCAATCAGCCCCAGCATTTT
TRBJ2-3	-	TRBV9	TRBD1	CASSGTGLTSTDTQYF	TGTGCCAGCAGCGGGACAGGCCTGACTAGCACAGATACGCAGTATTTT